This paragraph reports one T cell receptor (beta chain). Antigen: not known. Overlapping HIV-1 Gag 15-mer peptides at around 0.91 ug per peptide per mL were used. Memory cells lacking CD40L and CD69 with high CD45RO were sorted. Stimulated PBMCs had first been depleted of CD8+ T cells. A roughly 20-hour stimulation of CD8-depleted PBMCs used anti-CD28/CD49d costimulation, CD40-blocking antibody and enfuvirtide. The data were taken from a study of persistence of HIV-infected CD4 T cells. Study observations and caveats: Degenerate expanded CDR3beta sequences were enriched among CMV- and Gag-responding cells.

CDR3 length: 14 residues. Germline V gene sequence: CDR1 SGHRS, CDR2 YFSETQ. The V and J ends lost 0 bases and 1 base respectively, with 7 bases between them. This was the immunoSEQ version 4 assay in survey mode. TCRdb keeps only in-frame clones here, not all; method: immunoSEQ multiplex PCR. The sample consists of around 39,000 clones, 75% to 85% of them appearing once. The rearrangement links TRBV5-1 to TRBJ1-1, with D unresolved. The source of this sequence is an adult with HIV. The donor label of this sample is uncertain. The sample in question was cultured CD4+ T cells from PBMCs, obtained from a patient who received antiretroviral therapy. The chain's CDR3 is CASSLVGQNTEAFF. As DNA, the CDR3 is TGCGCCAGCAGCTTGGTCGGGCAGAACACTGAAGCTTTCTTT.